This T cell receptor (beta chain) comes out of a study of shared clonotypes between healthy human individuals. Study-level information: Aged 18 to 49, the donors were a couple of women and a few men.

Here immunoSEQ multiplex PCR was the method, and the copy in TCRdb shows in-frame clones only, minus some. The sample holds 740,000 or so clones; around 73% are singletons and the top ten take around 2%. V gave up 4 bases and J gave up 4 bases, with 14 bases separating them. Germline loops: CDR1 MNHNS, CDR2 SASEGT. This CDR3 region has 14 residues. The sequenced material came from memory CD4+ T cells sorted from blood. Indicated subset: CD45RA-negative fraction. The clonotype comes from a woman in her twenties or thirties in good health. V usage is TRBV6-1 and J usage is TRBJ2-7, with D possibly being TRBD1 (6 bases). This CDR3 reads CASSVQRTDYEQYF. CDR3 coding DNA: TGTGCCAGCAGTGTCCAACGGACAGATTACGAGCAGTACTTC.